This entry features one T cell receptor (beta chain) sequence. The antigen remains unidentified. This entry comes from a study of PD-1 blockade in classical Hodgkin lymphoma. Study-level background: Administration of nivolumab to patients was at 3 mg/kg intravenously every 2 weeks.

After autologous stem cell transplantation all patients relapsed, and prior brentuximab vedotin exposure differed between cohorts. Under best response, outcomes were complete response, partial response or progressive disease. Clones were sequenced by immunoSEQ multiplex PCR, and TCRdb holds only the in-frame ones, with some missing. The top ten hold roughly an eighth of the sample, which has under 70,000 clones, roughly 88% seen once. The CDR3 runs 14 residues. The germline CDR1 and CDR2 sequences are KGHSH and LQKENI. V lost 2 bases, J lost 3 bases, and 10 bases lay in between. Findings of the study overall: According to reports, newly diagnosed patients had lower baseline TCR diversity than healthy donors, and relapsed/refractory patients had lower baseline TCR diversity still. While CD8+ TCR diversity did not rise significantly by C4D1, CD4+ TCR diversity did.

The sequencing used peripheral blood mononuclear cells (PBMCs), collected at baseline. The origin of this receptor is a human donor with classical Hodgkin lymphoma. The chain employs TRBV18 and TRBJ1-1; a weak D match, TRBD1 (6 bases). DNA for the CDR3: TGTGCCAGCTCACCATTACAGGGAGACACTGAAGCTTTCTTT. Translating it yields CASSPLQGDTEAFF.